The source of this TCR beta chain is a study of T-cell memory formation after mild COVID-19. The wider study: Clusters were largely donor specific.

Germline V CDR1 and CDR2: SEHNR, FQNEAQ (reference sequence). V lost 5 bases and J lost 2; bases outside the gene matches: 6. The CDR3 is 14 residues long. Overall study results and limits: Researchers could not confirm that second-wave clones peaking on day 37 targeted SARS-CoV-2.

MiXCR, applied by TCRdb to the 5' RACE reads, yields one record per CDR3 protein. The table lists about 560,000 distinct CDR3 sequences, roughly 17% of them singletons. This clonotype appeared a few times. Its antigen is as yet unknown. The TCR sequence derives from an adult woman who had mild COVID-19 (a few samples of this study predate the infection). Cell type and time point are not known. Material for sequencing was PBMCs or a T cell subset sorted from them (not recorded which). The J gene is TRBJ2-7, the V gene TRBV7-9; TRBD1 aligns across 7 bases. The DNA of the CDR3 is TGTGCCAGCAGCCCCCAGGGACAGACCTACGAGCAGTACTTC. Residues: CASSPQGQTYEQYF.